Listed below are T cell receptor beta chains from one sample, sequenced in a study of identical twins. In TCRdb, the 5' RACE reads were re-called with MiXCR into one record per CDR3 protein. The sample records nearly 900,000 distinct CDR3 sequences, about 12% being singletons. The sample was also linked to a second study, of yellow fever vaccine responses in identical twins.

The sequencing sample was made of PBMCs. The receptors here all came from a woman aged 18-35 years in good health. CDR3s include the opening cysteine and the closing phenylalanine or tryptophan. Each record gives: clone size, D gene, J gene, V gene, CDR3 protein. The D gene is left open where the match is weak. Some rows have no size entry. The others give once, few or many, or a class for an expanded clone.

-,-,TRBJ2-7,TRBV2,CASSTWLQDYEQYF
-,-,TRBJ2-1,TRBV4-2,CASSQGVASSSYNEQFF
-,TRBD2,TRBJ2-3,TRBV19,CASTHRAGVPDTQYF
few,-,TRBJ2-5,TRBV7-9,CASSLERVAQYF
-,-,TRBJ2-1,TRBV28,CASSSNGKRGEQFF
few,-,TRBJ2-7,TRBV7-2,CASSSRFSYEQYF
-,TRBD2,TRBJ2-5,TRBV12-3/TRBV12-4,CASRVAGGPGETQYF
few,TRBD1,TRBJ1-5,TRBV12-3/TRBV12-4,CASSSSGTGDQPQHF
many,-,TRBJ1-4,TRBV4-1,CASSPRQRSEKLFF
few,-,TRBJ2-5,TRBV7-9,CASSYRSGRQETQYF
few,TRBD2,TRBJ2-1,TRBV5-1,CASSLDGTSDSGEQFF
-,TRBD1,TRBJ2-1,TRBV7-9,CASSFSKQGTNNEQFF
-,TRBD2,TRBJ2-1,TRBV6-1,CASIGGGGSYNEQFF
-,TRBD1,TRBJ2-1,TRBV19,CASRLMGQGNEQFF
-,-,TRBJ2-6,TRBV5-1,CASSKRAGANVLTF
many,-,TRBJ2-2,TRBV12-3/TRBV12-4,CASTPGTANTGELFF
-,TRBD1,TRBJ1-6,TRBV6-5,CASSYSTGGASSYNSPLHF
-,TRBD1,TRBJ2-5,TRBV5-1,CASSSKSPGGAETQYF
many,-,TRBJ1-1,TRBV10-3,CAISETSNEAFF
-,TRBD2,TRBJ2-1,TRBV24-1,CATSLTSGIYNEQFF
few,TRBD2,TRBJ2-2,TRBV5-6,CASSRGLAGGFTGELFF
few,TRBD1,TRBJ2-1,TRBV6-2/TRBV6-3,CASSYPGQGANNEQFF
-,TRBD2,TRBJ2-1,TRBV6-6,CASTPGGFNEQFF
many,TRBD2,TRBJ2-2,TRBV20-1,CSKAGGTGELFF
-,-,TRBJ1-2,TRBV4-1,CASSQENLIYGYTF
few,-,TRBJ1-1,TRBV5-1,CASSLAGAAEAFF
few,-,TRBJ2-5,TRBV20-1,CSATPTGHETQYF
-,-,TRBJ2-1,TRBV12-3/TRBV12-4,CASIGGTYNEQFF
-,-,TRBJ1-2,TRBV11-2,CASSLKGDASTF
-,-,TRBJ1-1,TRBV4-1,CASSQELAWGTEAFF
-,TRBD2,TRBJ2-2,TRBV3-1,CASSKPGLAGPANTGELFF
-,TRBD1,TRBJ2-5,TRBV7-2,CASSLYQGAGETQYF
few,-,TRBJ1-2,TRBV5-6,CASSFQAGDYGYTF
few,-,TRBJ2-5,TRBV19,CASSIIDRWETQYF
once,-,TRBJ2-5,TRBV7-9,CASTLTPQETQYF
-,-,TRBJ2-5,TRBV27,CASSRLSSDLQETQYF
few,TRBD1,TRBJ1-5,TRBV12-3/TRBV12-4,CASRGDRGRNQPQHF
many,-,TRBJ1-2,TRBV6-1,CASSRTANYGYTF
-,-,TRBJ1-4,TRBV5-1,CASSLVTGGEKLFF
-,-,TRBJ2-7,TRBV5-1,CASSSRQDALVDKQYF
few,TRBD2,TRBJ2-5,TRBV9,CASSVASGSRETQYF
few,-,TRBJ2-2,TRBV5-1,CASSLAATGAGSGELFF
many,-,TRBJ1-4,TRBV3-1,CASSQEARLNEKLFF
few,TRBD2,TRBJ2-1,TRBV4-1,CASSLLEGGSNEQFF